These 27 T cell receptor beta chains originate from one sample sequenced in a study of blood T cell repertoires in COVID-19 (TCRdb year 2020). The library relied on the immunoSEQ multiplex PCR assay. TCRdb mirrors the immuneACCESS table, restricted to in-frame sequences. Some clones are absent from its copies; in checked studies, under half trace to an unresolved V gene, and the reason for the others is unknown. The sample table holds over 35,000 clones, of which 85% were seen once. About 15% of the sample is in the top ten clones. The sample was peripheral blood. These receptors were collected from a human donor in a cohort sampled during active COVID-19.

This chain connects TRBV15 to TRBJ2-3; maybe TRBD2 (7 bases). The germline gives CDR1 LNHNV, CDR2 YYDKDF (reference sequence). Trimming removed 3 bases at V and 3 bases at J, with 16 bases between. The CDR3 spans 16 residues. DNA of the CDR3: TGTGCCACCAGCAGGAGGGGGGGGCGCTTGACAGATACGCAGTATTTT. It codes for CATSRRGGRLTDTQYF. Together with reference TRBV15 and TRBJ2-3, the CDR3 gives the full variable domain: DAMVIQNPRYQVTQFGKPVTLSCSQTLNHNVMYWYQQKSSQAPKLLFHYYDKDFNNEADTPDNFQSRRPNTSFCFLDIRSPGLGDTAMYLCATSRRGGRLTDTQYFGPGTRLTVL.

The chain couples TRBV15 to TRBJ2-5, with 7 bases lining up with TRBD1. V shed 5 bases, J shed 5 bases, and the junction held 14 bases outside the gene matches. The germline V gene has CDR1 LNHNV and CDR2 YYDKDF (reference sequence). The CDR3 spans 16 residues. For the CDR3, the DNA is TGTGCCACCAGCCCTCCTCGACAGGGAGCGTGGGAGACCCAGTACTTC. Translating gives CATSPPRQGAWETQYF.

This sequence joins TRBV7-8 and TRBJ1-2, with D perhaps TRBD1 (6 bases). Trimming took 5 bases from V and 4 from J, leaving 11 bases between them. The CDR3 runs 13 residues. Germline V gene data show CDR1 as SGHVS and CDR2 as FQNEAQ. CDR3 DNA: TGTGCCAGCAGCGACAGGTTTGGCTATGGCTACACCTTC. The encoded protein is CASSDRFGYGYTF.

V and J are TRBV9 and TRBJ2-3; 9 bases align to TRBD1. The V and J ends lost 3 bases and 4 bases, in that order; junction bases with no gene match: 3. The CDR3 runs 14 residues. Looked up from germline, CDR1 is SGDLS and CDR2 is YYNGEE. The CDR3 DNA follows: TGTGCCAGCAGCGCGGGACAGGGACCAGATACGCAGTATTTT. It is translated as CASSAGQGPDTQYF.

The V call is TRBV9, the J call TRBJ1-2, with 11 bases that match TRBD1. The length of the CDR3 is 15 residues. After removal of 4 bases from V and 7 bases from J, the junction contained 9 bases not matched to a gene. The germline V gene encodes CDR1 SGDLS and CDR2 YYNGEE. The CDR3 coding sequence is TGTGCCAGCAGCCCCCAAGGGGACAGGGGGATTGGCTACACCTTC. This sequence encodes CASSPQGDRGIGYTF.

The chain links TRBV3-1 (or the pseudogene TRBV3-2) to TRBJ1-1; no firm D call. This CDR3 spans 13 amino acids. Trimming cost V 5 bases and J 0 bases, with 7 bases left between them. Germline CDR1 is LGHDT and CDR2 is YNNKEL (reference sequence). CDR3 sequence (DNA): TGTGCCAGCAGCGCCACAGTGAACACTGAAGCTTTCTTT. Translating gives CASSATVNTEAFF.

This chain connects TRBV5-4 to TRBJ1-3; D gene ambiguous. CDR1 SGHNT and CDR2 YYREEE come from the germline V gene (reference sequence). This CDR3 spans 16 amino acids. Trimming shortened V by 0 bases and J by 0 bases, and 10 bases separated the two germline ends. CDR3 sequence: CASSLGTPSSGNTIYF. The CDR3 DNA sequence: TGTGCCAGCAGCTTGGGGACTCCGAGCTCTGGAAACACCATATATTTT.

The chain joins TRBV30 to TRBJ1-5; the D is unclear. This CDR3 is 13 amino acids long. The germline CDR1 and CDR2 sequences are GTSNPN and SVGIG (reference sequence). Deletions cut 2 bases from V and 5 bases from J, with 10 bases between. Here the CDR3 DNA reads TGTGCCTGGAGTAGAGGGCAGTATCAGCCCCAGCATTTT. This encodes CAWSRGQYQPQHF.

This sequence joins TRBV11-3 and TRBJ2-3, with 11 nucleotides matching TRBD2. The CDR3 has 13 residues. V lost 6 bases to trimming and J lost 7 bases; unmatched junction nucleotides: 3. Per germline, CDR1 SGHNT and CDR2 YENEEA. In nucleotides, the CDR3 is TGTGCCAGCAGATCTAGCGGGAGGCATACGCAGTATTTT. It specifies CASRSSGRHTQYF.

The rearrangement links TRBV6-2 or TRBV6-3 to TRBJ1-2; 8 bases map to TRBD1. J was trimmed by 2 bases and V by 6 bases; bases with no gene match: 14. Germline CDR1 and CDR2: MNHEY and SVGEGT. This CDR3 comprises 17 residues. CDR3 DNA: TGTGCCAGCAGCCCTCCCTCGGGGACAGGCGGAAACTATGGCTACACCTTC. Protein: CASSPPSGTGGNYGYTF.

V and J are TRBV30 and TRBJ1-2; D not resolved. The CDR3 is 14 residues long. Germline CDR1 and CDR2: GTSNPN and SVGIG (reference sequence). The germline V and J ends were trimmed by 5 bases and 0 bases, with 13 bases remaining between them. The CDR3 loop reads CAWLGEGSNYGYTF. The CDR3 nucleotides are TGTGCCTGGCTGGGCGAGGGATCTAACTATGGCTACACCTTC.

The CDR3 loop is CASSLLQGAQGEQFF. In DNA, the CDR3 is TGCGCCAGCAGCTTGCTACAGGGGGCGCAGGGTGAGCAGTTCTTC. The chain is built from TRBV5-1 and TRBJ2-1, with TRBD1 matching over 9 bases. Looked up from germline, CDR1 is SGHRS and CDR2 is YFSETQ. The J segment lost 9 bases and the V segment lost 1 base, leaving 8 bases of the junction unmatched. The CDR3 runs 15 residues.

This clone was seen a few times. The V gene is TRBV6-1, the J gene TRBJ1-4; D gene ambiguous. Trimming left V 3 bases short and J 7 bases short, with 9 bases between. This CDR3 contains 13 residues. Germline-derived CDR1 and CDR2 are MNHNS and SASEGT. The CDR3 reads CASSERQFEKLFF. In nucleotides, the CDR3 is TGTGCCAGCAGTGAGCGGCAATTTGAAAAACTGTTTTTT.

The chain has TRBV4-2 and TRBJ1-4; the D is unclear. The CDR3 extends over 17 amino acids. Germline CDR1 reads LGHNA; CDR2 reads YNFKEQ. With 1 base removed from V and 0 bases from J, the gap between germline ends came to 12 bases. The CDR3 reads CASSQAGFLTTNEKLFF. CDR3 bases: TGTGCCAGCAGCCAAGCCGGTTTCCTTACAACTAATGAAAAACTGTTTTTT.

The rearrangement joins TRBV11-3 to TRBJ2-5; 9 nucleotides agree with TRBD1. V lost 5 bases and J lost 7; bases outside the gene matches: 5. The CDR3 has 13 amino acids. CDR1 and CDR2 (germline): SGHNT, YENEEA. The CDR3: CASSRDREGTQYF. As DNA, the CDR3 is TGTGCCAGCAGCCGGGACAGGGAAGGGACCCAGTACTTC.

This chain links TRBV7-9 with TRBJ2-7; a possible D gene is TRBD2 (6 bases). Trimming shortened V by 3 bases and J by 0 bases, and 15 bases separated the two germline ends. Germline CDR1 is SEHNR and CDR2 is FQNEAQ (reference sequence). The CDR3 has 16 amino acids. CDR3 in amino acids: CASSFLRGDGSYEQYF. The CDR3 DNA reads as TGTGCCAGCAGCTTTTTGCGCGGGGACGGCTCCTACGAGCAGTACTTC.

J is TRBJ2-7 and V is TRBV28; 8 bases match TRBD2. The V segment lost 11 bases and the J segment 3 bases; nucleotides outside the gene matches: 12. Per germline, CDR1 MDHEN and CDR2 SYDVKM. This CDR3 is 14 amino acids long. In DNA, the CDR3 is TGTGCCTCCCTCGGGGGGGGCCTCATCTACGAGCAGTACTTC. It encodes CASLGGGLIYEQYF. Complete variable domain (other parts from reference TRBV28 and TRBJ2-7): DVKVTQSSRYLVKRTGEKVFLECVQDMDHENMFWYRQDPGLGLRLIYFSYDVKMKEKGDIPEGYSVSREKKERFSLILESASTNQTSMYLCASLGGGLIYEQYFGPGTRLTVT.

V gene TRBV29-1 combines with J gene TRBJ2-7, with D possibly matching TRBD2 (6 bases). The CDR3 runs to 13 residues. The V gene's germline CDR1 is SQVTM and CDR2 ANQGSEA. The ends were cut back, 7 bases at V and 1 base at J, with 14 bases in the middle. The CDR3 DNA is TGCAGCGAGGCCTGGGACTGGTCCTACGAGCAGTACTTC. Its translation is CSEAWDWSYEQYF.

CDR3 in amino acids: CASSLARQISPLHF. CDR3 coding DNA: TGTGCCAGCAGTTTAGCCCGACAGATTTCACCCCTCCACTTT. The V gene is TRBV27, the J gene TRBJ1-6; weak D call: TRBD1 (5 bases). CDR1 is MNHEY, CDR2 SMNVEV, per germline (reference sequence). This CDR3 is built from 14 residues. Trimming removed 2 bases at V and 9 bases at J, with 11 bases between.

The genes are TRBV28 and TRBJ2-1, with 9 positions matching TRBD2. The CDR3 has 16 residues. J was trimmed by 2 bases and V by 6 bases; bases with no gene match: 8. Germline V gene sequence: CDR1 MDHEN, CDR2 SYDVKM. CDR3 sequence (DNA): TGTGCCAGCAGAAGTACTAGCGGGCGCACCTACAATGAGCAGTTCTTC. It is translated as CASRSTSGRTYNEQFF.

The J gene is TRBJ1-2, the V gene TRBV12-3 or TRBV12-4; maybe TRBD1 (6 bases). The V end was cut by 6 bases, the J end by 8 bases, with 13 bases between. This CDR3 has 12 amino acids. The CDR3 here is CASRRGGWGYTF. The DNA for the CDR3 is TGTGCCAGCAGGCGGGGGGGCTGGGGCTACACCTTC.

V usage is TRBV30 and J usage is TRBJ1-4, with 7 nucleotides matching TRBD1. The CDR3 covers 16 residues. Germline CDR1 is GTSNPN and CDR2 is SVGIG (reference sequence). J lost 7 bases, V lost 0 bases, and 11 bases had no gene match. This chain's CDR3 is CAWSVAPPGQSEKLFF. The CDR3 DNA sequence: TGTGCCTGGAGTGTTGCCCCACCGGGACAGAGTGAAAAACTGTTTTTT.

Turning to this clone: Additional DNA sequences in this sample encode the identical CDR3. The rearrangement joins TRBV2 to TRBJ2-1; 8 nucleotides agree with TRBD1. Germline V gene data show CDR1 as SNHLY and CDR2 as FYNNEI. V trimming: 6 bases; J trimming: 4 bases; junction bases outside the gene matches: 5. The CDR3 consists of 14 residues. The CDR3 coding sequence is TGTGCCAGCAGCGGACAGGGACGATACAATGAGCAGTTCTTC. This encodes CASSGQGRYNEQFF.

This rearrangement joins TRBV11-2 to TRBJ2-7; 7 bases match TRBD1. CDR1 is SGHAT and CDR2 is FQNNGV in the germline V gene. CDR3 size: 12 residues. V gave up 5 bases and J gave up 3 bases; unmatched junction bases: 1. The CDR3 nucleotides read TGTGCCAGCAGCCGGGACAGCTACGAGCAGTACTTC. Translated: CASSRDSYEQYF.

CDR3 sequence (DNA): TGTGCCAGCACCCTAACCGACCAGGCGAACTATGGCTACACCTTC. This codes for CASTLTDQANYGYTF. This chain links TRBV6-5 with TRBJ1-2; D is undetermined. Germline-derived CDR1 and CDR2 are MNHEY and SVGAGI. Trimming removed 7 bases at V and 2 bases at J, with 17 bases between. The CDR3 sequence is 15 residues long.

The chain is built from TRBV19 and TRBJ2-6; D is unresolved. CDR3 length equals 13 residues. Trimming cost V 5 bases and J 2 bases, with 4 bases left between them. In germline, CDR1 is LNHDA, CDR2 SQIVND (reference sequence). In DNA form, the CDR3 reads TGTGCCAGTAGTCAAACTGGGGCCAACGTCCTGACTTTC. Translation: CASSQTGANVLTF.

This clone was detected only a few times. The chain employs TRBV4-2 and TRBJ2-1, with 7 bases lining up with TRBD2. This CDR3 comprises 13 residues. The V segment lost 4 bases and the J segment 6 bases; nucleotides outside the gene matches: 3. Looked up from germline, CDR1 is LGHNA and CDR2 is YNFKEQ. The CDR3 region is CASSPTGGNEQFF. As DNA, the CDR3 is TGTGCCAGCAGCCCAACGGGGGGCAATGAGCAGTTCTTC.